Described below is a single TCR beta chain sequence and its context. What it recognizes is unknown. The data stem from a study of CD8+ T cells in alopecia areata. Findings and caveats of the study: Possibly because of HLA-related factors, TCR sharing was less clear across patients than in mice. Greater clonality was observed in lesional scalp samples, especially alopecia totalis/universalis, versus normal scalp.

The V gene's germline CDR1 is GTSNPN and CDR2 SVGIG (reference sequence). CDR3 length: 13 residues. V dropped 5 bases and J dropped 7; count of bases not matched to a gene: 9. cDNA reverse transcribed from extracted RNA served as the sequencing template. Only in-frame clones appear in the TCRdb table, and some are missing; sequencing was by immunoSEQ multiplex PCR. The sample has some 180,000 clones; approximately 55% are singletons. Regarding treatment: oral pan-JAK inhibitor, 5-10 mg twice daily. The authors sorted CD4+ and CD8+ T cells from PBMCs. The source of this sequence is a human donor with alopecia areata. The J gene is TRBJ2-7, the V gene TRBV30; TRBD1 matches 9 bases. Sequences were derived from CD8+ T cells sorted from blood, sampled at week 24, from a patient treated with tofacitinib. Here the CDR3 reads CAWEGTGLEEQYF. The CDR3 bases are TGTGCCTGGGAGGGGACAGGGCTGGAAGAGCAGTACTTC.